Below, one T cell receptor beta chain is given with its context. Antigen unknown. This sample was included in a study of glioma-infiltrating T cells. Amplification of TCR alpha and beta CDR3 regions from RNA used iRepertoire nested multiplex PCR. Input was roughly 85-450 ng of tissue mRNA or PBMC total RNA. TCRdb re-called the multiplex PCR reads through MiXCR, storing one row per CDR3 protein. The top ten hold roughly 5.2% of the sample, which has about 180,000 distinct CDR3 sequences, about 47% seen once. Per the germline V gene, CDR1 is MDHEN and CDR2 is SYDVKM. Losses at the gene ends were 6 bases for V and 6 bases for J; bases not matched to a gene: 7. There are 14 residues in the CDR3. Whole-study findings and limits: Non-neoplastic patients had below-expected tissue-blood divergence, while all gliomas exceeded expectation. Very few CDR3 sequences were shared between tissue and blood.

Sequencing used glioma tissue, nonneoplastic brain tissue, or PBMCs (not recorded which). The V gene is TRBV28, the J gene TRBJ2-1; 8 bases align to TRBD2. This clonotype was obtained from a human donor with low-grade glioma or glioblastoma, undergoing nonglioma brain surgery, or in good health (not recorded which). CDR3 coding DNA: TGTGCCAGCAGGCCACCCGGGGGGGGCAATGAGCAGTTCTTC. Its translation: CASRPPGGGNEQFF.